The TCR beta chain described here comes from a study of cytomegalovirus exposure and HLA in healthy donors. CDR3 length equals 17 residues. Looked up from germline, CDR1 is SNHLY and CDR2 is FYNNEI. V trimming: 6 bases; J trimming: 7 bases; junction bases outside the gene matches: 14. Both 60 Vbeta primers and 13 Jbeta primers went into the PCR. Here immunoSEQ multiplex PCR was the method, and the copy in TCRdb shows in-frame clones only, minus some. The profile shows 200,000 to 250,000 clones, approximately 81% of them singletons. This receptor was taken from a girl under 10 years old in good health and CMV-seronegative. The chain combines TRBV2 with TRBJ2-2, with 10 nucleotides matching TRBD2. The sequenced sample consisted of PBMCs. The CDR3 reads CASSGELAGDIGGELFF. The CDR3 coding sequence is TGTGCCAGCAGCGGAGAGCTAGCGGGAGATATAGGCGGGGAGCTGTTTTTT.